This TCR beta chain was sequenced during a study of memory B cells and T cells in multiple sclerosis (dated by TCRdb to about 2018). Looking at the study overall: The study compared the TCR beta repertoires of autoproliferating peripheral T cells with those of brain lesion-infiltrating T cells in multiple sclerosis patients. A couple of multiple sclerosis patients were included in the TCR sequencing because brain lesions obtained at autopsy or brain-infiltrating cells obtained from biopsy were available for them. Results the study describes overall, beyond this receptor: Clone-set sizes varied between compartments, which affected the numbers of shared clonotypes and made normalization necessary.

There are 15 amino acids in the CDR3, from cysteine to phenylalanine inclusive. CDR3 DNA only is kept here, 45 bases in frame from base 1. The germline V gene (reference sequence) yields SGHNT for CDR1 and YYREEE for CDR2. V has 2 bases trimmed and J has 9 bases trimmed; junction bases matching no gene number 8. Using the immunoSEQ Platform, TCRbeta CDR3 regions were amplified from extracted genomic DNA. Multiplex PCR, high-throughput sequencing and a vendor bioinformatics pipeline were brought together in the immunoSEQ assay. As for the authors' bioinformatics: Non-productive sequences and CDR3s shorter than 4 amino acids were excluded, and clonotype frequencies were recalculated for each sample. In immunoSEQ Analyzer 2.0, shared clonotypes were identified as identical CDR3 amino acid, V gene and J gene sequences. To normalize repertoire overlap, the number of shared clonotypes was divided by the product of the two clone-set sizes and multiplied by 1000 to give arbitrary units. This immuneACCESS table, as held by TCRdb, lists in-frame sequences with V and J called but not all clones. Of the missing ones, under half trace to an unresolved V gene in checked studies; the others have no known cause. V, J and clone size are those of that table, while D and trimming were read from the DNA. For this sample the table gives 9,000 to 15,000 clones, of which roughly 81% were detected only once. Clones ranked in the top ten supply 2.5% to 3.5% of the sample.

After stimulus-free culture of CFSE-labeled PBMCs, the autoproliferating (CFSEdim) and non-proliferating (CFSEhi) T cell fractions were sequenced separately. In total, more than 4x10^7 CFSE-labeled PBMCs were cultured without stimulus for 6 to 8 days, after which replicate wells were pooled. PBMCs were labeled with about 0.5 uM CFSE and cultured in serum-free AIM-V medium without exogenous stimuli. PBMCs were obtained by Ficoll density gradient centrifugation and kept cryopreserved until use. Using a FACSAria III, live 7-AAD-negative cells were sorted, then washed with PBS and stored frozen at -80 degrees C as dry pellets. About this clone itself: Its specific antigen is unknown. One base away there is no much larger clone; base qualities are not given.

Sequenced: PBMCs from blood kept in culture. This clonotype was obtained from a human donor with multiple sclerosis. This sequence uses TRBV5-4 and TRBJ2-1; TRBD1 lines up with 10 middle nucleotides. The bases read TGTGCCAGCAGCTTTCGGGACAGGGGATTTGGTGAGCAGTTCTTC. This sequence encodes CASSFRDRGFGEQFF.